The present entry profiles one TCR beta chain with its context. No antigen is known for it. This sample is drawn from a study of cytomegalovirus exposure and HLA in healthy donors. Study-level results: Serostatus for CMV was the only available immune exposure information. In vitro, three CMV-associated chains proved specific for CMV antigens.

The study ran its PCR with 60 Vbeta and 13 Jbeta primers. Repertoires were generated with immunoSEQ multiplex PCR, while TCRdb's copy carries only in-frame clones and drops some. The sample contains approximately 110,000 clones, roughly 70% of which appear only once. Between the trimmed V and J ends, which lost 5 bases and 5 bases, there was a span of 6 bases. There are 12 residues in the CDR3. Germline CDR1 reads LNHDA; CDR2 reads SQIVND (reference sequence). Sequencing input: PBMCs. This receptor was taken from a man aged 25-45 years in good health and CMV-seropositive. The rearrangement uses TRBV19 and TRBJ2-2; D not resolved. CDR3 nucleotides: TGTGCCAGTAGTTCTTTAACCGGGGAGCTGTTTTTT. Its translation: CASSSLTGELFF.